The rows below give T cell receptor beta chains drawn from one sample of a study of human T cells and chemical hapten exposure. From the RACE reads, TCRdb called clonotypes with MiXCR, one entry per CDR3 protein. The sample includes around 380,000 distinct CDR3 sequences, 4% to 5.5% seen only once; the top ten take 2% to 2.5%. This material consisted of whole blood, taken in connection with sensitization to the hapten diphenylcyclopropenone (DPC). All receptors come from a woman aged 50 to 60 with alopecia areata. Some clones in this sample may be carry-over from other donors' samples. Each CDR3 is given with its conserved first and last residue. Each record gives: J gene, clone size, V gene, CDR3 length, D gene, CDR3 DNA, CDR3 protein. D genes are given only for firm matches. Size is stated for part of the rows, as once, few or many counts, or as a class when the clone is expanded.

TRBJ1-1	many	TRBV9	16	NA	TGTGCCAGCAGCGTAGAAGGAGGCAGGCCGAACACTGAAGCTTTCTTT	CASSVEGGRPNTEAFF
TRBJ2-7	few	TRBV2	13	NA	TGTGCCAGCATTGAGGGGGGCACCTACGAGCAGTACTTC	CASIEGGTYEQYF
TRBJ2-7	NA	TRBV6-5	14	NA	TGTGCCAGCAGTTACCCTGACCGGTCGGGGGAGCAGTACTTC	CASSYPDRSGEQYF
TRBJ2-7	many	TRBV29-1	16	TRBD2	TGCAGCGTTGTAGAACGCGGGGGTGCCTTAGAGTACGAGCAGTACTTC	CSVVERGGALEYEQYF
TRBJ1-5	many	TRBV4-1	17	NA	TGCGCCAGCAGCCCGCTAGGGGCCGGGACCAGCAATCAGCCCCAGCATTTT	CASSPLGAGTSNQPQHF
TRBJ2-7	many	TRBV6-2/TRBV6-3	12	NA	TGTGCCAGCAGTTACTCGGCAGGGCGGCAGTACTTC	CASSYSAGRQYF
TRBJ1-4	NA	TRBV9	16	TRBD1	TGTGCCAGCAGCTCCCAGCTCGACAGGGCCCGGGAAAAACTGTTTTTT	CASSSQLDRAREKLFF
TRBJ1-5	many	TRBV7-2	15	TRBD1	TGTGCCAGCAGCTCAGGGACAGGGGTTGGTCAGCCCCAGCATTTT	CASSSGTGVGQPQHF
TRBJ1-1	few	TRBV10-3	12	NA	TGTGCCATCAGTGCGGCTACCACTGAAGCTTTCTTT	CAISAATTEAFF
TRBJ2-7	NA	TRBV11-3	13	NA	TGTGCCAGCAGCTTAGGCCTCTGGAACGAGCAGTACTTC	CASSLGLWNEQYF
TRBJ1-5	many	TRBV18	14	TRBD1	TGTGCCAGCAGTGCCGGGACAGGGAATCAGCCCCAGCATTTT	CASSAGTGNQPQHF
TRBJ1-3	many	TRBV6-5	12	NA	TGTGCCAGTAAGGGGTGGAGTAACACCATATATTTT	CASKGWSNTIYF
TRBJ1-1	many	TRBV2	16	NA	TGTGCCAGCAGTGAAGCGTCCGGTTTCTTCAACACTGAAGCTTTCTTT	CASSEASGFFNTEAFF
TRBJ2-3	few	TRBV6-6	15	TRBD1	TGTGCCAGCAGAGACCAGACAGGGGCAATAGATACGCAGTATTTT	CASRDQTGAIDTQYF
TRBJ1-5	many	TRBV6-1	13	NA	TGTGCCAGCAGTGACCCCCCTAATCAGCCCCAGCATTTT	CASSDPPNQPQHF
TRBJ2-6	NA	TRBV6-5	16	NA	TGTGCCAGCAGTTACGGTCAGGGTTCTGGGGCCAACGTCCTGACTTTC	CASSYGQGSGANVLTF
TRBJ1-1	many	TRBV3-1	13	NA	TGTGCCAGCAGCCAAGATTTGGGCGCTGAAGCTTTCTTT	CASSQDLGAEAFF
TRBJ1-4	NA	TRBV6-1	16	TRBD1	TGTGCCAGCAGTGAAGTACAGGGGTTTTCTGATGAAAAACTGTTTTTT	CASSEVQGFSDEKLFF
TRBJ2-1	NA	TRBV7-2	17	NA	TGTGCCAGCAGCTTACAGACAGGCGGGAGCTCCTACAATGAGCAGTTCTTC	CASSLQTGGSSYNEQFF
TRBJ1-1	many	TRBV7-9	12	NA	TGTGCCAGCAGCTTGAGGGGGATTGAAGCTTTCTTT	CASSLRGIEAFF
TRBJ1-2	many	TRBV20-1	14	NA	TGCAGTGCTAGAGATTTAGCAGGGAACTATGGCTACACCTTC	CSARDLAGNYGYTF
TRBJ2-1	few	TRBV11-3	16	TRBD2	TGTGCCAGCAGCTCACGGACTAGCAGGACCCCCAATGAGCAGTTCTTC	CASSSRTSRTPNEQFF
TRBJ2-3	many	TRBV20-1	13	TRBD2	TGCAGTGCTGTAGCGGGATTCTCAGATACGCAGTATTTT	CSAVAGFSDTQYF
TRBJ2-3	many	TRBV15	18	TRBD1	TGTGCCACCAGCAGAGATCCGGGACAGGAGCTTAGCACAGATACGCAGTATTTT	CATSRDPGQELSTDTQYF
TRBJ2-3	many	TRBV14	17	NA	TGTGCCAGCAGCGCGCGCGGGGGCGACTGGAGGCCGGATACGCAGTATTTT	CASSARGGDWRPDTQYF
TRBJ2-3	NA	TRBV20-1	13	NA	TGCAGTGCTTTCCGACAGGGCACAGATACGCAGTATTTT	CSAFRQGTDTQYF
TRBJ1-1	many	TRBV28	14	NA	TGTGCCAGCACCCCCCTTCGGAGAAACACTGAAGCTTTCTTT	CASTPLRRNTEAFF
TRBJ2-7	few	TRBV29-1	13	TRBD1	TGCAGCGGTAGGACAGGGGTAACGGGCGAGCAGTACTTC	CSGRTGVTGEQYF
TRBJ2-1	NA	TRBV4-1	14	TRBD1	TGCGCCAGCAGCTTCCGCGGACAGGACAATGAGCAGTTCTTC	CASSFRGQDNEQFF
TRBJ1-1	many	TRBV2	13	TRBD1	TGTGCCACCAGAACAGGGGAGAACACTGAAGCTTTCTTT	CATRTGENTEAFF
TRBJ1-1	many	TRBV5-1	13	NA	TGCGCCAGCAGCACGGGGCTAAACACTGAAGCTTTCTTT	CASSTGLNTEAFF
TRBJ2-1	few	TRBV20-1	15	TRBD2	TGCAGTGCTAGAGGTGCGAATAGCGGGAGCGGAGAGCAGTTCTTC	CSARGANSGSGEQFF
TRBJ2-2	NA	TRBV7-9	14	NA	TGTGCCAGCAGCCTCACTAGGGGCACCGGGGAGCTGTTTTTT	CASSLTRGTGELFF
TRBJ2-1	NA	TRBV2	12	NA	TGTGCCAGCAAAGGGTCCTACAATGAGCAGTTCTTC	CASKGSYNEQFF
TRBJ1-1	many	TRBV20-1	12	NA	TGCAGTGCTAGCGCGGGAGGGGCTGAAGCTTTCTTT	CSASAGGAEAFF
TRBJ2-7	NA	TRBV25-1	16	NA	TGTGCCAGCAGCCGAGGAGGGGCCGGTACTTCCTACGAGCAGTACTTC	CASSRGGAGTSYEQYF
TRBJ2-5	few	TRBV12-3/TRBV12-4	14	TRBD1	TGTGCCAGCAGTCTCACAGGGGAGCAAGAGACCCAGTACTTC	CASSLTGEQETQYF
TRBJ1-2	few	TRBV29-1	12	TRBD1	TGCAGCGTCCCGGACAGGGGAGATGGCTACACCTTC	CSVPDRGDGYTF
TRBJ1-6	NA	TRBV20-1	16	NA	TGCAGTGCTAGAGCGGGAGGGAGGGTCAGAGGTTCACCCCTCCACTTT	CSARAGGRVRGSPLHF
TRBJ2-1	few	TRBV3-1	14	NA	TGTGCCAGCAGCCAAGACGTGGCCTTTACGAAGCAGTTCTTC	CASSQDVAFTKQFF
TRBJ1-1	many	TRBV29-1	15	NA	TGCAGCGTTGAATATTGGACAGCCGGGGACACTGAAGCTTTCTTT	CSVEYWTAGDTEAFF
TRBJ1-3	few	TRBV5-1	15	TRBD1	TGCGCCAGCAGCTCACGAGGACAGGGAAGAAACACCATATATTTT	CASSSRGQGRNTIYF